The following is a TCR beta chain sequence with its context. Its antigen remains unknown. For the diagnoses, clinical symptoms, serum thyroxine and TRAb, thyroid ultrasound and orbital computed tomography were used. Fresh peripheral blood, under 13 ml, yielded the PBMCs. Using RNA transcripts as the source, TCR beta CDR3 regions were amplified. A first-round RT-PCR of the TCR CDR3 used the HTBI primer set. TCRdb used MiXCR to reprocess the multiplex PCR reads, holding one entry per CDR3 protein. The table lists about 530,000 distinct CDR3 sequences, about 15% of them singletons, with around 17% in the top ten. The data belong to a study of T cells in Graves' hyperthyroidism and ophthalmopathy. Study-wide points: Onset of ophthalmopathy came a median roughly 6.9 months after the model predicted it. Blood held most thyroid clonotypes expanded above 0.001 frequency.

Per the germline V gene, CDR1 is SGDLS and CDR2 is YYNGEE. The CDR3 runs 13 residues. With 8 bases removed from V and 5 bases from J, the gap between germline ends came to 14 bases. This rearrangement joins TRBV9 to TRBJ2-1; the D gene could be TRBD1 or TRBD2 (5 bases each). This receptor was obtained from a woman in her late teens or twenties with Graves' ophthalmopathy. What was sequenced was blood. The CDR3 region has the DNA TGTGCCAGTGCCGGGGCCAGTCACAATGAGCAGTTCTTC. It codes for CASAGASHNEQFF.